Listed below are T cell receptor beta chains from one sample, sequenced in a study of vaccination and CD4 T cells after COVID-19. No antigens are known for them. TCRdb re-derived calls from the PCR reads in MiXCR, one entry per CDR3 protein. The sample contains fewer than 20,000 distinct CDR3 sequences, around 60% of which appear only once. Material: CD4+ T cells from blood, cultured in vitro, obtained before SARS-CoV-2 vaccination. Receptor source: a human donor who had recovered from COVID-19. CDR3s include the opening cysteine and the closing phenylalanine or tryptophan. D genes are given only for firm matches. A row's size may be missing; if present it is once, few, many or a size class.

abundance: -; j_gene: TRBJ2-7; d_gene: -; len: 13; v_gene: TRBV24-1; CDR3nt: TGTGCCACCAGTGACCCCGGGACTCCGCCTCTGTACTTC; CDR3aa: CATSDPGTPPLYF
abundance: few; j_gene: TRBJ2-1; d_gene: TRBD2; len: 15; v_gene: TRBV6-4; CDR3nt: TGTGCCAGCAGTGACTCGACTAGCGGGAGCAATGAGCAGTTCTTC; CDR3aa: CASSDSTSGSNEQFF
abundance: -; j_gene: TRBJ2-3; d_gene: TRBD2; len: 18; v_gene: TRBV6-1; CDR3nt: TGTGCCAGCAGCACCAGGACTCCGGGACTAGTTTCGGCAGATACGCAGTATTTT; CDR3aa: CASSTRTPGLVSADTQYF
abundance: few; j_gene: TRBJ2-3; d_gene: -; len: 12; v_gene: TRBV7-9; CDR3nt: TGTGCCAGCAGCCCAAACACAGATACGCAGTATTTT; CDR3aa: CASSPNTDTQYF
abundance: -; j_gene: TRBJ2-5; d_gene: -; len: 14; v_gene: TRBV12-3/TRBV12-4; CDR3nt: TGTGCCAGCAGTTTAGCGGGGAACGAAGAGACCCAGTACTTC; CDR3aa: CASSLAGNEETQYF
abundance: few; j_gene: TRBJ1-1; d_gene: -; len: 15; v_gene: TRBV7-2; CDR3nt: TGTGCCAGCACCCCTTCCCGCGGAGGTCTGACTGAAGCTTTCTTT; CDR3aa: CASTPSRGGLTEAFF
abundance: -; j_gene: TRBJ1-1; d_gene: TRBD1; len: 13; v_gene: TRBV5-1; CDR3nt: TGCGCCAGCAGCTATGGGACAGACAGAGAAGCTTTCTTT; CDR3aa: CASSYGTDREAFF
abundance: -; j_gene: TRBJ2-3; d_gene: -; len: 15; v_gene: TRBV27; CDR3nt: TGTGCCAGCAGTTCCCCGGGCTCACTGGCAGATACGCAGTATTTT; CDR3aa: CASSSPGSLADTQYF
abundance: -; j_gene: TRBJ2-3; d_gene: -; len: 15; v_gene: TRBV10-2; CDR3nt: TGCGCCAGCAGTGAGGTGGGGAAGAGCACAGATACGCAGTATTTT; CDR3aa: CASSEVGKSTDTQYF
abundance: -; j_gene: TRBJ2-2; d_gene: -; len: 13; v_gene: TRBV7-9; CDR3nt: TGTGCCAGCAGCATGGGACTTGCTCGGGAGCTGTTTTTT; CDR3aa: CASSMGLARELFF
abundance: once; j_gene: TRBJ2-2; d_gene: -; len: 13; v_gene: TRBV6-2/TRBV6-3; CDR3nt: TGTGCCAGCAACGCGGGTGAAACCGGGGAGCTGTTTTTT; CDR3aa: CASNAGETGELFF
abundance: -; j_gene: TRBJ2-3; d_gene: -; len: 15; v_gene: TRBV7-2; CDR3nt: TGTGCCAGCAGCCGACAGGTATATCCCACAGATACGCAGTATTTT; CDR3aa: CASSRQVYPTDTQYF
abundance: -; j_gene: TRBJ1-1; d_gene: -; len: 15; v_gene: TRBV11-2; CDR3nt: TGTGCCAGCAGCTCCGAAGGGATCCCCCACGCCGAAGCTTTCTTT; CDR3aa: CASSSEGIPHAEAFF
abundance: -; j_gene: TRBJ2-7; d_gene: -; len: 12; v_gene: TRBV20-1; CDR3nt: TGCAGTGCTCTTAAAACAGGCTACGAGCAGTACTTC; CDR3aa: CSALKTGYEQYF
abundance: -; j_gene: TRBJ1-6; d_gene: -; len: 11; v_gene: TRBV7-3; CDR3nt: TGTGCCAGCGGATATAATTCACCCCTCCACTTT; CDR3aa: CASGYNSPLHF
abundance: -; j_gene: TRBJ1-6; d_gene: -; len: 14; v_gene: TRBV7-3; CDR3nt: TGTGCCAGCAGCTTATCAGGGAGTAATTCACCCCTCCACTTT; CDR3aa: CASSLSGSNSPLHF
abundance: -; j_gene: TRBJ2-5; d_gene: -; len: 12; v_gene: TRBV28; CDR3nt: TGTGCCACCCGACTAGTGGGGGAGACCCAGTACTTC; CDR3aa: CATRLVGETQYF
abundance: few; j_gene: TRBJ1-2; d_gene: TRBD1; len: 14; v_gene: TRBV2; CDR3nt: TGTGCCAGCAGGCCCTTGACAGGGGTTGAAGGCTACACCTTC; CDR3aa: CASRPLTGVEGYTF
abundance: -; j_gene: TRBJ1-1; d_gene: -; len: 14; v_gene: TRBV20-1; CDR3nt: TGCCTCGTCCGGAGGGGCGGTATGAACACTGAAGCTTTCTTT; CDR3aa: CLVRRGGMNTEAFF
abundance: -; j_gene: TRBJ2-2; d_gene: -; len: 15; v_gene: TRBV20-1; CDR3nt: TGCAGTGCTAGGGACTTGGGGGGAAACACCGGGGAGCTGTTTTTT; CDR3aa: CSARDLGGNTGELFF
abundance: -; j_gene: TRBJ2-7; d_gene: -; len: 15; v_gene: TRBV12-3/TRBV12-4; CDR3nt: TGTGCCAGCAGGCTCGGGGGCAGCCCAATTTACGAGCAGTACTTC; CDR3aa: CASRLGGSPIYEQYF
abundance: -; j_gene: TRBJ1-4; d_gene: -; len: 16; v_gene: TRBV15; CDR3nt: TGTGCCACCAGCAGCCTCCCCCTTCGGTGGAATGAAAAACTGTTTTTT; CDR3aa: CATSSLPLRWNEKLFF
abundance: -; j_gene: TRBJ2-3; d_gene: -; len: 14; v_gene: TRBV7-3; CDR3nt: TGTGCCAGCAGGTCAGGGGCGGGCACAGATACGCAGTATTTT; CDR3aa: CASRSGAGTDTQYF
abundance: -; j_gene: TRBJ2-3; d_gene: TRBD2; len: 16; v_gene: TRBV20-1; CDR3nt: TGCAGTGCTACTAGGACTAGCGGGAGTTCCGCAGATACGCAGTATTTT; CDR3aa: CSATRTSGSSADTQYF
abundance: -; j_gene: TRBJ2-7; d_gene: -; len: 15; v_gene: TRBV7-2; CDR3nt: TGTGCCAGCAGCCCCTTTCCCCGGGGCCGCGACGGGCAGTACTTC; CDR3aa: CASSPFPRGRDGQYF